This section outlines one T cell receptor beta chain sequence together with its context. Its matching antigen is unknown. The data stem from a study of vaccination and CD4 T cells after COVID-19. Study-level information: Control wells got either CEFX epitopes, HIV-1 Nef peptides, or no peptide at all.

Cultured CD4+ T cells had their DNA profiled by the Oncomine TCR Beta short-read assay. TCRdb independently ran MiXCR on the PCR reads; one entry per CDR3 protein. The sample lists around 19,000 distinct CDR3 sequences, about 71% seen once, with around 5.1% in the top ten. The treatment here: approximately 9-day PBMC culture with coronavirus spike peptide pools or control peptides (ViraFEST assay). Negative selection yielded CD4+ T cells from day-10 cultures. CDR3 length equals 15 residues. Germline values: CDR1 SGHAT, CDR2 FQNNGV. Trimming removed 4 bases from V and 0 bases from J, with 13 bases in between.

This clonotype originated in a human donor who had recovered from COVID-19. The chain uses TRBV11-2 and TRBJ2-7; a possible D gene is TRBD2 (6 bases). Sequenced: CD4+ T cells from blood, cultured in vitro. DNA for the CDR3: TGTGCCAGCAGCTCCACCGGGACTCCCTCCTACGAGCAGTACTTC. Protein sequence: CASSSTGTPSYEQYF.